Listed here is a single TCR beta chain. TCRdb's table, derived via immunoSEQ multiplex PCR, lists solely in-frame clones and lacks some. This sample has 45,000 or so clones, with roughly 91% found just once. The CDR3 runs 16 residues. Unmatched junction bases numbered 7, after V lost 4 bases and J lost 4 bases. Germline V gene data show CDR1 as SGHDN and CDR2 as FVKESK. The data derive from a study of T cell changes during pregnancy in multiple sclerosis. This TCR was sampled from a female donor with multiple sclerosis, enrolled in a pregnancy study. Sequenced input: PBMCs (not recorded whether the cells were cultured). The V call is TRBV14, the J call TRBJ1-3, with 10 bases matching TRBD1. Here the CDR3 DNA reads TGTGCCAGCAGCCCCCGACAGGGGGCGAGGGGAAACACCATATATTTT. Translating gives CASSPRQGARGNTIYF.